The subject of this entry is one TCR beta chain. This sample stems from a study of T-cell memory formation after mild COVID-19. TCRdb processed the 5' RACE reads anew with MiXCR; each CDR3 protein has one entry. The data hold hundreds of thousands of distinct CDR3 sequences, with less than 25% observed a single time. The receptor comes from an adult woman who had mild COVID-19 (a few samples of this study predate the infection). Cell type and time point are not known. Sequencing input: PBMCs or a T cell subset sorted from them (not recorded which).

The CDR3 coding sequence is TGTGCCAGCAGGCAGGGGAGCTCCTATAATTCACCCCTCCACTTT. Translation: CASRQGSSYNSPLHF. The chain joins TRBV12-3 or TRBV12-4 to TRBJ1-6, with D possibly matching TRBD1 (6 bases). V was clipped by 6 bases and J by 0 bases, with 9 bases between them. The CDR3 has 15 amino acids.